What follows are 13 T cell receptor beta chains derived from one specimen sequenced in a study of monozygotic twins with inflammatory bowel disease. TCRdb processed the 5' RACE reads again and assigns one entry to each CDR3 protein, with no DNA. This sample's table has 200,000 to 250,000 distinct CDR3 sequences. The sequencing input was blood. The receptors derive from a human donor with ulcerative colitis or Crohn's disease, or a healthy co-twin of an affected twin (not recorded which).

The chain employs TRBV6-5 and TRBJ1-1. Germline CDR1 MNHEY, CDR2 SVGAGI. The CDR3 length is 14 residues. The CDR3 protein is CASSFGVGYTEAFF.

The chain combines TRBV10-3 with TRBJ2-1. Germline CDR1 ENHRY, CDR2 SYGVKD. The CDR3 has 11 residues. CDR3 sequence reads: CAFSDGNEQFF.

The rearrangement joins TRBV5-1 to TRBJ2-3; TCRdb's D call of TRBD2 is untestable without DNA. The CDR3 has 16 residues. Germline V gene data show CDR1 as SGHRS and CDR2 as YFSETQ. CDR3 amino acids: CASSSSTSVGTDTQYF.

V and J are TRBV14 and TRBJ2-2; absent DNA, TCRdb's TRBD2 call cannot be checked. Germline V gives CDR1 SGHDN, CDR2 FVKESK. CDR3 length: 15 residues. CDR3 sequence reads: CASSLQAGSTGELFF.

The chain joins TRBV5-1 to TRBJ1-4; TCRdb calls TRBD1, which cannot be checked without DNA. CDR1 is SGHRS and CDR2 is YFSETQ in the germline V gene. There are 15 residues in the CDR3. The CDR3 here is CASSFRQGGNEKLFF.

This chain uses TRBV3-1 with TRBJ1-2; TCRdb's assignment of TRBD1 cannot be checked, as there is no DNA. CDR1 is LGHDT, CDR2 YNNKEL, per germline (reference sequence). This CDR3 has 14 residues. Here the CDR3 reads CASSQGQGYSGYTF.

V usage is TRBV12-3 or TRBV12-4 and J usage is TRBJ1-1. The CDR3 totals 13 residues. CDR3 residues: CASSLVLGAEAFF.

The rearrangement joins TRBV28 to TRBJ1-2; TCRdb's assignment of TRBD1 cannot be checked, as there is no DNA. Germline-derived CDR1 and CDR2 are MDHEN and SYDVKM. The CDR3 totals 14 residues. CDR3 amino acids: CASGKGGADYGYTF.

The chain has TRBV4-3 and TRBJ2-1; TCRdb reports TRBD1, a call that lacks DNA to check it against. Germline-derived CDR1 and CDR2 are LGHNA and YSLEER. The CDR3 has 15 amino acids. The chain's CDR3 is CASSQDGTGYNEQFF.

The chain combines TRBV5-1 with TRBJ2-7; TCRdb calls TRBD2, which cannot be checked without DNA. Germline V gives CDR1 SGHRS, CDR2 YFSETQ. This CDR3 comprises 15 residues. The CDR3 is CASSFALGPTYEQYF.

The rearrangement links TRBV7-8 to TRBJ1-1. The CDR3 extends over 14 amino acids. Germline CDR1 and CDR2: SGHVS and FQNEAQ. The chain's CDR3 is CASSPMPGNTEAFF. The variable domain in full, completed from reference TRBV7-8 and TRBJ1-1, reads GAGVSQSPRYKVAKRGQDVALRCDPISGHVSLFWYQQALGQGPEFLTYFQNEAQLDKSGLPSDRFFAERPEGSVSTLKIQRTQQEDSAVYLCASSPMPGNTEAFFGQGTRLTVV.

V gene TRBV11-2 combines with J gene TRBJ2-2; TCRdb proposes TRBD2, but this gene call is untestable without DNA. The length of the CDR3 is 17 residues. From germline, CDR1 is SGHAT and CDR2 FQNNGV. CDR3 loop: CASSPSLLITVGGWMFF.

This chain links TRBV4-2 with TRBJ2-7. Germline CDR1 LGHNA, CDR2 YNFKEQ. The CDR3 loop spans 13 amino acids. The CDR3 region is CASSAEGPYEQYF.